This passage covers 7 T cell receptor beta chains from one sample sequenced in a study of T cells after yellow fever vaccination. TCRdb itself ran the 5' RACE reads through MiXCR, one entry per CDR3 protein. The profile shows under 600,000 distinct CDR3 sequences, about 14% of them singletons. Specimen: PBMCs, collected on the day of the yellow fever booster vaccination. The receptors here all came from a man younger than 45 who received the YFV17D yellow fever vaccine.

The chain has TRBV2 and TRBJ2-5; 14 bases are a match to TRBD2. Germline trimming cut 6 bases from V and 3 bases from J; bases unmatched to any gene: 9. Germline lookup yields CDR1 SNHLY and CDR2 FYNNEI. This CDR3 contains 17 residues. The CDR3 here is CASRGPGLAGEEETQYF. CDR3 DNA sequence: TGTGCCAGCAGGGGACCGGGACTAGCGGGAGAAGAAGAGACCCAGTACTTC.

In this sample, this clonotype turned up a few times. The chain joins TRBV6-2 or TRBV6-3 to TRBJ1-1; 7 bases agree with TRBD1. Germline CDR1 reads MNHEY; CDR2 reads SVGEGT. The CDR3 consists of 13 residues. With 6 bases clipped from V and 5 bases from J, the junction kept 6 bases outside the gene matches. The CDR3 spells CASRQNRGTEAFF. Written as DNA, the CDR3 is TGTGCCAGCAGGCAGAACAGGGGAACTGAAGCTTTCTTT.

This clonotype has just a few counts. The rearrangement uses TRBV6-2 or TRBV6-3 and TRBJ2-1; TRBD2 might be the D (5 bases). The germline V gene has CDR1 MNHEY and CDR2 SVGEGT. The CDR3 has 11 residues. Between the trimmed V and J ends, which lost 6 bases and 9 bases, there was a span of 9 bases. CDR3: CASRVLGEQFF. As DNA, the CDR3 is TGTGCCAGCAGGGTACTAGGTGAGCAGTTCTTC.

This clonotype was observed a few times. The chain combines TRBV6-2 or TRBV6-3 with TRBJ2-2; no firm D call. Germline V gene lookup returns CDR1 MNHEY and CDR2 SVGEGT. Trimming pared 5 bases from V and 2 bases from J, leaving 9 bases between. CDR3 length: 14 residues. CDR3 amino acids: CASSVLPNTGELFF. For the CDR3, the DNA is TGTGCCAGCAGTGTACTACCCAACACCGGGGAGCTGTTTTTT.

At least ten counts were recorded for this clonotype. The chain's CDR3 is CASSFGGELFF. In DNA form, the CDR3 reads TGTGCCAGCAGCTTTGGAGGGGAGCTGTTTTTT. J is TRBJ2-2 and V is TRBV7-9; D unclear. The CDR3 loop spans 11 amino acids. V lost 3 bases, J lost 8 bases, and 4 bases lay in between. Germline values: CDR1 SEHNR, CDR2 FQNEAQ (reference sequence).

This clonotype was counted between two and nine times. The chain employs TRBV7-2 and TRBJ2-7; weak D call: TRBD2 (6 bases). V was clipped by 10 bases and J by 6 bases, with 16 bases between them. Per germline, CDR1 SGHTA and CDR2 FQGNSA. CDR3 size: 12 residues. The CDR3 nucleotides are TGTGCCATCTTAGCGGAAGTTGGCGAGCAGTACTTC. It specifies CAILAEVGEQYF.

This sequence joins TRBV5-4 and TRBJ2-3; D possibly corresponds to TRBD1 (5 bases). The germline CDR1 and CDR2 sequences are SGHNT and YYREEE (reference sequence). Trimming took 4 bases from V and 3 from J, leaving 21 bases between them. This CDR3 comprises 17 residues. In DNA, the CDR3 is TGTGCCAGCAGCCCCCCACCAGGCAGGGATGGGACAGATACGCAGTATTTT. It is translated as CASSPPPGRDGTDTQYF.